These 26 T cell receptor beta chains came from one sample sequenced in a study of T cells in localized non-small cell lung cancer. The table came from immunoSEQ multiplex PCR; TCRdb's copy has only in-frame clones and leaves some out. The data contain about 53,000 clones, around four fifths of them singletons. The specimen comprised peripheral blood mononuclear cells, sampled before any cancer treatment. Source of these receptors: a man between 40 and 75 years old with stage III lung adenocarcinoma.

This chain joins TRBV6-1 and TRBJ2-4; 8 bases line up with TRBD2. With V trimmed by 4 bases and J by 1 base, 6 bases remained unmatched. The CDR3 has 16 amino acids. Germline V CDR1 and CDR2: MNHNS, SASEGT. The CDR3 nucleotides read TGTGCCAGCAGTGTAACGGGGGGGACGGCCAAAAACATTCAGTACTTC. Translating gives CASSVTGGTAKNIQYF.

V is TRBV27 and J is TRBJ2-1; 7 nucleotides line up with TRBD2. Unmatched junction bases numbered 1, after V lost 2 bases and J lost 0 bases. Per germline, CDR1 MNHEY and CDR2 SMNVEV (reference sequence). The CDR3 consists of 15 residues. The CDR3 loop is CASSLGGSSYNEQFF. The CDR3 DNA sequence: TGTGCCAGCAGTTTAGGCGGGAGCTCCTACAATGAGCAGTTCTTC.

V usage is TRBV6-5 and J usage is TRBJ2-7, with 7 positions matching TRBD1. This CDR3 has 13 residues. From germline, CDR1 is MNHEY and CDR2 SVGAGI. Trimming took 6 bases from V and 1 from J; bases not matched to a gene: 3. In DNA, the CDR3 is TGTGCCAGCAGCGGACAGGAGTCCTACGAGCAGTACTTC. Translated: CASSGQESYEQYF.

The J gene is TRBJ1-2, the V gene TRBV9; D is possibly TRBD1 (5 bases). CDR1 and CDR2 from the germline V gene are SGDLS and YYNGEE. Trimming stripped 4 bases from V and 10 bases from J, with 14 bases between. The CDR3 sequence is 12 residues long. CDR3 loop: CASSTGTEDYTF. The CDR3 DNA sequence: TGTGCCAGCAGCACCGGGACCGAGGACTACACCTTC.

V and J are TRBV5-1 and TRBJ2-3, with D perhaps TRBD2 (5 bases). This CDR3 comprises 15 residues. Germline V gives CDR1 SGHRS, CDR2 YFSETQ. V lost 0 bases to trimming and J lost 4 bases, with 12 bases between them. CDR3 in amino acids: CASSLAGIQADTQYF. Here the CDR3 DNA reads TGCGCCAGCAGCTTGGCCGGGATTCAGGCAGATACGCAGTATTTT. The full variable domain, in which reference TRBV5-1 and TRBJ2-3 provide the parts outside the CDR3, is KAGVTQTPRYLIKTRGQQVTLSCSPISGHRSVSWYQQTPGQGLQFLFEYFSETQRNKGNFPGRFSGRQFSNSRSEMNVSTLELGDSALYLCASSLAGIQADTQYFGPGTRLTVL.

This chain links TRBV19 with TRBJ2-7; 7 bases are shared with TRBD1. The V gene end was trimmed by 4 bases and the J gene end by 3 bases; junction bases not matched to a gene: 3. The CDR3 length is 13 residues. Germline CDR1 is LNHDA and CDR2 is SQIVND (reference sequence). Here the CDR3 DNA reads TGTGCCAGTAGTAAGACAGGGAGCTACGAGCAGTACTTC. Residues: CASSKTGSYEQYF.

This clone was seen more than once but under ten times. J is TRBJ1-1 and V is TRBV5-1; 7 bases are shared with TRBD1. The CDR3 totals 14 residues. Germline V lookup: CDR1 SGHRS, CDR2 YFSETQ. V shed 3 bases and J 8 bases; nucleotides not matched to a gene: 10. The CDR3 DNA is TGCGCCAGCAGCTCCGGGACAGAGAGACCCGAAGCTTTCTTT. Amino acids: CASSSGTERPEAFF.

The chain combines TRBV10-3 with TRBJ1-2, with D possibly matching TRBD1 (5 bases). The CDR3 sequence is 14 residues long. Germline CDR1 and CDR2: ENHRY and SYGVKD. Trimming cost V 10 bases and J 2 bases, with 17 bases left between them. The CDR3 DNA reads TGTGCCACCCACATTATGGGGGGGAACTATGGCTACACCTTC. Its translation: CATHIMGGNYGYTF.

The J gene is TRBJ2-2, the V gene TRBV28; no definite D call. Germline CDR1 and CDR2: MDHEN and SYDVKM. This CDR3 has 13 amino acids. V was cut by 2 bases and J by 6 bases, with 7 bases left in between. CDR3 nucleotides: TGTGCCAGCAGTTTAGGGTACTCCGGGGAGCTGTTTTTT. The encoded protein is CASSLGYSGELFF.

This clone was counted once. The chain combines TRBV19 with TRBJ2-7; D is ambiguous. The V gene lost 6 bases and the J gene lost 7 bases, with 16 bases spanning the gap. CDR1 LNHDA and CDR2 SQIVND come from the germline V gene (reference sequence). CDR3 size: 13 residues. For the CDR3, the DNA is TGTGCCAGTAGCCTCGGTGGTTTGGAAGAGCAGTACTTC. It specifies CASSLGGLEEQYF. Drawing the rest from reference TRBV19 and TRBJ2-7, the complete variable domain is DGGITQSPKYLFRKEGQNVTLSCEQNLNHDAMYWYRQDPGQGLRLIYYSQIVNDFQKGDIAEGYSVSREKKESFPLTVTSAQKNPTAFYLCASSLGGLEEQYFGPGTRLTVT.

This clone showed up just once. The genes are TRBV7-6 and TRBJ2-1; TRBD1 is a possible D gene (8 bases). This CDR3 region has 14 residues. The V end lost 5 bases, the J end lost 6 bases, and 14 bases lay between the germline ends. Germline loops: CDR1 SGHVS, CDR2 FNYEAQ. CDR3 protein: CASSLQGGINEQFF. The CDR3, as DNA: TGTGCCAGCAGCCTACAGGGGGGGATCAATGAGCAGTTCTTC.

The genes are TRBV2 and TRBJ2-1; 10 bases align to TRBD1. This CDR3 contains 15 residues. V shed 6 bases and J 4 bases; nucleotides not matched to a gene: 6. Germline V lookup: CDR1 SNHLY, CDR2 FYNNEI. The DNA for the CDR3 is TGTGCCAGCAGGACCGGGACAGGGGTATACAATGAGCAGTTCTTC. This translates into CASRTGTGVYNEQFF. The full variable domain, rest sourced from reference TRBV2 and TRBJ2-1, is EPEVTQTPSHQVTQMGQEVILRCVPISNHLYFYWYRQILGQKVEFLVSFYNNEISEKSEIFDDQFSVERPDGSNFTLKIRSTKLEDSAMYFCASRTGTGVYNEQFFGPGTRLTVL.

V and J are TRBV5-1 and TRBJ2-5, with a tentative D call TRBD1 (6 bases). The germline V gene has CDR1 SGHRS and CDR2 YFSETQ. Trimming shortened V by 0 bases and J by 7 bases, and 19 bases separated the two germline ends. CDR3 length equals 16 residues. The CDR3 DNA reads as TGCGCCAGCAGCTTGGAGGCAGGGGATCGGATGGGGACCCAGTACTTC. Protein product: CASSLEAGDRMGTQYF.

This clone was seen only once. The chain joins TRBV28 to TRBJ2-7, with D unclear. This CDR3 is 13 amino acids long. V was trimmed by 3 bases and J by 5 bases, leaving 11 bases between them. Per germline, CDR1 MDHEN and CDR2 SYDVKM. CDR3 sequence: CASSFKYGHEQYF. CDR3 bases: TGTGCCAGCAGTTTTAAGTACGGTCACGAGCAGTACTTC.

The chain couples TRBV12-2 to TRBJ1-4. TRBV12-2 is deemed a pseudogene. The CDR3 sequence is 15 residues long. DNA of the CDR3: TGTGCAAGTCGCCCCGGGAGGGGGGGGAATGAAAAACTGTTTTTT. It specifies CASRPGRGGNEKLFF.

The chain combines TRBV2 with TRBJ2-7, with 7 bases fitting TRBD2. Germline CDR1 SNHLY, CDR2 FYNNEI. CDR3 length equals 14 residues. V lost 4 bases to trimming and J lost 2 bases; unmatched junction nucleotides: 5. The CDR3 reads CASSGGGDPYEQYF. Here the CDR3 DNA reads TGTGCCAGCAGTGGGGGGGGAGACCCCTACGAGCAGTACTTC.

The chain couples TRBV5-1 to TRBJ2-7, with D possibly matching TRBD1 (6 bases). Trimming left V 3 bases short and J 2 bases short, with 15 bases between. CDR1 SGHRS and CDR2 YFSETQ come from the germline V gene. The CDR3 is made up of 15 amino acids. The CDR3: CASSWGRGGAYEQYF. CDR3 DNA sequence: TGCGCCAGCAGCTGGGGCAGGGGTGGGGCCTACGAGCAGTACTTC.

The CDR3 sequence is CASSSGQSSTDTQYF. The CDR3 DNA follows: TGTGCCAGCAGCTCCGGACAGAGCAGCACAGATACGCAGTATTTT. The chain couples TRBV7-2 to TRBJ2-3; possible D gene TRBD1, 6 bases. Germline lookup yields CDR1 SGHTA and CDR2 FQGNSA. The germline V and J ends were trimmed by 4 bases and 0 bases, with 11 bases remaining between them. The CDR3 extends over 15 amino acids.

The V and J genes are TRBV11-2 and TRBJ1-1, with D possibly being TRBD1 (6 bases). Germline V gene data show CDR1 as SGHAT and CDR2 as FQNNGV. V dropped 0 bases and J dropped 1 base, with 9 bases sitting between them. CDR3 length: 15 residues. As DNA, the CDR3 is TGTGCCAGCAGCTTAGAACAGGGCCAGAACACTGAAGCTTTCTTT. Translated: CASSLEQGQNTEAFF. Full variable domain (missing parts from reference TRBV11-2 and TRBJ1-1): EAGVAQSPRYKIIEKRQSVAFWCNPISGHATLYWYQQILGQGPKLLIQFQNNGVVDDSQLPKDRFSAERLKGVDSTLKIQPAKLEDSAVYLCASSLEQGQNTEAFFGQGTRLTVV.

This chain joins TRBV6-1 and TRBJ2-3; D gene unclear. Trimming stripped 3 bases from V and 4 bases from J, with 5 bases between. Germline CDR1 is MNHNS and CDR2 is SASEGT. The CDR3 has 12 amino acids. This CDR3 is CASSDLADTQYF. The CDR3 nucleotides read TGTGCCAGCAGTGATCTCGCAGATACGCAGTATTTT.

V gene TRBV19 combines with J gene TRBJ2-6; D is possibly TRBD1 (5 bases). V lost 1 base and J lost 2, with 6 bases in between. This CDR3 contains 15 residues. Germline V CDR1 and CDR2: LNHDA, SQIVND (reference sequence). The CDR3 DNA sequence: TGTGCCAGTAGTATAGCCAGGGCTGGGGCCAACGTCCTGACTTTC. Translation: CASSIARAGANVLTF.

This sequence joins TRBV7-8 and TRBJ2-2; 9 nucleotides align to TRBD2. The V gene's germline CDR1 is SGHVS and CDR2 FQNEAQ. There are 16 residues in the CDR3. V lost 7 bases, J lost 6 bases, and 12 bases stayed unmatched. CDR3 residues: CASKLLSGRGAGELFF. DNA of the CDR3: TGTGCCAGCAAATTACTTAGCGGGAGAGGGGCCGGGGAGCTGTTTTTT.

This chain connects TRBV7-8 to TRBJ2-3; maybe TRBD2 (6 bases). V was trimmed by 0 bases and J by 2 bases, leaving 9 bases between them. The CDR3 is 15 amino acids. Looked up from germline, CDR1 is SGHVS and CDR2 is FQNEAQ. As DNA, the CDR3 is TGTGCCAGCAGCTTAGCAGGGAGGTTCACAGATACGCAGTATTTT. As protein: CASSLAGRFTDTQYF.

The chain combines TRBV2 with TRBJ1-5; perhaps TRBD1 as D (5 bases). Germline CDR1 is SNHLY and CDR2 is FYNNEI. Trimming removed 4 bases at V and 7 bases at J, with 8 bases between. The length of the CDR3 is 12 residues. CDR3 in DNA: TGTGCCAGCAGTGTGAGGGACCAGCCCCAGCATTTT. As protein: CASSVRDQPQHF.

The J gene is TRBJ2-2, the V gene TRBV5-6; 10 positions agree with TRBD2. Germline-derived CDR1 and CDR2 are SGHDT and YYEEEE. J was trimmed by 1 base and V by 3 bases; bases with no gene match: 0. There are 15 residues in the CDR3. The CDR3: CASSWTSGNTGELFF. DNA for the CDR3: TGTGCCAGCAGCTGGACTAGCGGGAACACCGGGGAGCTGTTTTTT.

The V gene is TRBV6-1, the J gene TRBJ2-6; 7 bases match TRBD1. V trimming: 4 bases; J trimming: 0 bases; junction bases outside the gene matches: 3. The length of the CDR3 is 16 residues. Germline V gene sequence: CDR1 MNHNS, CDR2 SASEGT. This CDR3 is CASSANRGSGANVLTF. The DNA of the CDR3 is TGTGCCAGCAGTGCCAACAGGGGCTCTGGGGCCAACGTCCTGACTTTC.